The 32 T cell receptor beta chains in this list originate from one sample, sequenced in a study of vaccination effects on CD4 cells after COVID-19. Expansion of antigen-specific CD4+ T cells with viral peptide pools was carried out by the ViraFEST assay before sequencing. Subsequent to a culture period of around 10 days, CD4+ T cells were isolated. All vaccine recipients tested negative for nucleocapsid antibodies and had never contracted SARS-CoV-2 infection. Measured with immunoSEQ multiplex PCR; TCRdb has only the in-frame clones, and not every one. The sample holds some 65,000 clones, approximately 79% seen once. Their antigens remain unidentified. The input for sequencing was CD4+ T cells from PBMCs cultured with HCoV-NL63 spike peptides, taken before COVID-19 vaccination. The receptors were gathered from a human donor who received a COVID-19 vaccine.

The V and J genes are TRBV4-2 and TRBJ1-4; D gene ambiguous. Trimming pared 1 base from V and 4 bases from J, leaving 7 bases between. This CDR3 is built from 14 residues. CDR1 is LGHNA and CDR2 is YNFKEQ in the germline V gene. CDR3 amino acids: CASSQADGNEKLFF. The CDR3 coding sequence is TGTGCCAGCAGCCAAGCGGACGGTAATGAAAAACTGTTTTTT.

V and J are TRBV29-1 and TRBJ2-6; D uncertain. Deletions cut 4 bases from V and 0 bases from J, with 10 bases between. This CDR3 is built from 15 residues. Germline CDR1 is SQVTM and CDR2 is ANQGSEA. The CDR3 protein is CSVVGSGSGANVLTF. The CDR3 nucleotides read TGCAGCGTTGTAGGCTCTGGCTCTGGGGCCAACGTCCTGACTTTC. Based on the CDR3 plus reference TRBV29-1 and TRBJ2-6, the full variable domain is SAVISQKPSRDICQRGTSLTIQCQVDSQVTMMFWYRQQPGQSLTLIATANQGSEATYESGFVIDKFPISRPNLTFSTLTVSNMSPEDSSIYLCSVVGSGSGANVLTFGAGSRLTVL.

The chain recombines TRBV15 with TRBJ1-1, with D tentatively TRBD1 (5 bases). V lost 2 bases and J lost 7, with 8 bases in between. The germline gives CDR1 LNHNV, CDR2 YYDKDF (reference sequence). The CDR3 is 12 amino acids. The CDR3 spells CATSRQGDEAFF. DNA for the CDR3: TGTGCCACCAGCAGACAGGGTGATGAAGCTTTCTTT.

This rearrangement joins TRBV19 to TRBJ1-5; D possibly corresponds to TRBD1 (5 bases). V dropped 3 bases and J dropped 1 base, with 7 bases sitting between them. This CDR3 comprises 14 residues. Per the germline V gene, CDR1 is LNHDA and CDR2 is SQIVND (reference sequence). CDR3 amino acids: CASSIRDSNQPQHF. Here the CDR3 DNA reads TGTGCCAGTAGTATCCGGGACAGCAATCAGCCCCAGCATTTT. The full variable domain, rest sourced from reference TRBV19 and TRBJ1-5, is DGGITQSPKYLFRKEGQNVTLSCEQNLNHDAMYWYRQDPGQGLRLIYYSQIVNDFQKGDIAEGYSVSREKKESFPLTVTSAQKNPTAFYLCASSIRDSNQPQHFGDGTRLSIL.

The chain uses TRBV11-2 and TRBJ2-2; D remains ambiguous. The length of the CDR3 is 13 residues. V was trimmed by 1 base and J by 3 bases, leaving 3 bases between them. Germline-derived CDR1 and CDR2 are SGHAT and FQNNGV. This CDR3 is CASSLVDTGELFF. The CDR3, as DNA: TGTGCCAGCAGCTTAGTCGACACCGGGGAGCTGTTTTTT.

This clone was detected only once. The CDR3 nucleotides read TGTGCCAGCAGTTACAGGGGCAATGGCGTAGGGGAAGCTTTCTTT. Translated: CASSYRGNGVGEAFF. This chain connects TRBV6-5 to TRBJ1-1; D possibly corresponds to TRBD1 (5 bases). V lost 2 bases and J 8 bases, leaving 18 bases between the germline ends. In germline, CDR1 is MNHEY, CDR2 SVGAGI. The CDR3 contains 15 residues.

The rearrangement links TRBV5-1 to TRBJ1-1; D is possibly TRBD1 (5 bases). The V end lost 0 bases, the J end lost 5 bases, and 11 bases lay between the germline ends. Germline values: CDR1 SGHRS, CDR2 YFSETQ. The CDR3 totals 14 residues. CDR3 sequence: CASSLGRGGTEAFF. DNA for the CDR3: TGCGCCAGCAGCTTGGGGCGGGGGGGGACTGAAGCTTTCTTT.

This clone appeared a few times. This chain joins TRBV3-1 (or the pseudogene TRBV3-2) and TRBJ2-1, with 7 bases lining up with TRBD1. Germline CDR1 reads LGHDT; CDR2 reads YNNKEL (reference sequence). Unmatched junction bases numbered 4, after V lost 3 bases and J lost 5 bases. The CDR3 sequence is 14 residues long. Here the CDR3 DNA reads TGTGCCAGCAGCCAGCGACAGGGCCACAATGAGCAGTTCTTC. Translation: CASSQRQGHNEQFF.

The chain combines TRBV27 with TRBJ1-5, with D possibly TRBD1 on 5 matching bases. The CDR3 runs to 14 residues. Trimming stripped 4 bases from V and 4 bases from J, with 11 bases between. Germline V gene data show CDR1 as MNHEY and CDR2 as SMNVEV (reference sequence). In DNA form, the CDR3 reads TGTGCCAGCAGTTCGCGACAGTATAATCAGCCCCAGCATTTT. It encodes CASSSRQYNQPQHF.

CDR3 coding DNA: TGTGCCAGCAGCCCCGAGAGCGGAGATACGCAGTATTTT. It specifies CASSPESGDTQYF. V gene TRBV7-3 combines with J gene TRBJ2-3, with a tentative D call TRBD2 (5 bases). CDR3 length: 13 amino acids. Germline assignment: CDR1 SGHTA and CDR2 FQGTGA. The V end lost 5 bases, the J end lost 5 bases, and 11 bases lay between the germline ends.

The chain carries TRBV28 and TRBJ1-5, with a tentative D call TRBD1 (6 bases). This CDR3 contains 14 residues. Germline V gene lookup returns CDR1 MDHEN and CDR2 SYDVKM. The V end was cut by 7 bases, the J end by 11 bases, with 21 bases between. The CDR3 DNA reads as TGTGCCAGCAACGACAGGTCCCTGGTCGGAGCCCAGCATTTT. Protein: CASNDRSLVGAQHF. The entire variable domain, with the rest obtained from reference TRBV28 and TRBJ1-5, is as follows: DVKVTQSSRYLVKRTGEKVFLECVQDMDHENMFWYRQDPGLGLRLIYFSYDVKMKEKGDIPEGYSVSREKKERFSLILESASTNQTSMYLCASNDRSLVGAQHFGDGTRLSIL.

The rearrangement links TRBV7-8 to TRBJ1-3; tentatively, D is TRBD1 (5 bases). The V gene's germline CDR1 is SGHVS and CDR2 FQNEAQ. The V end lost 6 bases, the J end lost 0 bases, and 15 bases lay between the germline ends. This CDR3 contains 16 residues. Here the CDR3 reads CASSSPQGFSGNTIYF. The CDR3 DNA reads TGTGCCAGCAGTTCACCTCAGGGCTTCTCTGGAAACACCATATATTTT.

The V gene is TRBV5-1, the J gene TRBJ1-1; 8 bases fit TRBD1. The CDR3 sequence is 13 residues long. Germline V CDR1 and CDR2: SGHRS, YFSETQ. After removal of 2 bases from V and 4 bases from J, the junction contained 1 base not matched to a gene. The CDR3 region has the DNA TGCGCCAGCAGCTTCCAGGGGGCCACTGAAGCTTTCTTT. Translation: CASSFQGATEAFF.

In DNA, the CDR3 is TGCGCCAGCAGCTTGGTACTAGAGGGTGAGCAGTTCTTC. It specifies CASSLVLEGEQFF. This sequence joins TRBV5-1 and TRBJ2-1; D possibly corresponds to TRBD2 (5 bases). The V gene's germline CDR1 is SGHRS and CDR2 YFSETQ. The CDR3 has 13 amino acids. Between the trimmed V and J ends, which lost 0 bases and 9 bases, there was a span of 10 bases. The variable domain in full, with the rest retrieved from reference TRBV5-1 and TRBJ2-1, is KAGVTQTPRYLIKTRGQQVTLSCSPISGHRSVSWYQQTPGQGLQFLFEYFSETQRNKGNFPGRFSGRQFSNSRSEMNVSTLELGDSALYLCASSLVLEGEQFFGPGTRLTVL.

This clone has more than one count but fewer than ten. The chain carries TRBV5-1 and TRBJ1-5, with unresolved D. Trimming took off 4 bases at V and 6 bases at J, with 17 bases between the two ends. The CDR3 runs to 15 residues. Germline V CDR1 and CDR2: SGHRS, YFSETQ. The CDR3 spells CASSPEGRTAQPQHF. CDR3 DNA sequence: TGCGCCAGCAGCCCAGAAGGACGGACCGCTCAGCCCCAGCATTTT.

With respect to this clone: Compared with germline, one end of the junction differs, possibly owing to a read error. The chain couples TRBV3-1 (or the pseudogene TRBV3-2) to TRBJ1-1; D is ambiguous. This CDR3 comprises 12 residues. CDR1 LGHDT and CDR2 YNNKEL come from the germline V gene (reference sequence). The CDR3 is CASSQVGGETFF. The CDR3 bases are TGTGCCAGCAGCCAAGTGGGTGGTGAAACTTTCTTT.

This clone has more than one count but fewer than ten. CDR3 sequence (DNA): TGTGCCAGCAGAGACAAGAGGACAGGGGCCCTCCACTTT. Translated: CASRDKRTGALHF. The chain recombines TRBV12-3 or TRBV12-4 with TRBJ1-6, with TRBD1 identical over 9 bases. The length of the CDR3 is 13 residues. V lost 6 bases and J lost 14; bases outside the gene matches: 8.

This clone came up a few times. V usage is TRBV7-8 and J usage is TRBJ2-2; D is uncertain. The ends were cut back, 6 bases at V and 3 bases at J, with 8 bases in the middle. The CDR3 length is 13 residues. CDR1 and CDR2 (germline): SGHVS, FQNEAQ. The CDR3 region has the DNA TGTGCCAGCAGACGTGAACACACCGGGGAGCTGTTTTTT. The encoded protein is CASRREHTGELFF.

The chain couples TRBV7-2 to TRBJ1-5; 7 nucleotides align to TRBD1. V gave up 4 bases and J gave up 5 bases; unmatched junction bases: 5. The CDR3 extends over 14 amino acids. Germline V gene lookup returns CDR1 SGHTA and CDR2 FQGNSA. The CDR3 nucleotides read TGTGCCAGCAGCTCGACAGGGTCAGATCAGCCCCAGCATTTT. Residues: CASSSTGSDQPQHF.

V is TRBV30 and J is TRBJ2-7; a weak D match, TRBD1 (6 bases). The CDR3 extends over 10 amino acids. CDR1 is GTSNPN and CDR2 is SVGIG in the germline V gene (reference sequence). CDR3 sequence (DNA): TGTGCGGGGGCGTCGTACGAGCAGTACGTC. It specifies CAGASYEQYV.

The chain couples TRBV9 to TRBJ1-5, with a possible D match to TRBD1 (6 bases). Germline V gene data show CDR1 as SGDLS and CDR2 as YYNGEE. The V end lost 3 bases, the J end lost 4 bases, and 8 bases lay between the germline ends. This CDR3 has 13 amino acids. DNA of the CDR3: TGTGCCAGCAGCGAGGGGGGGAATCAGCCCCAGCATTTT. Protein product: CASSEGGNQPQHF.

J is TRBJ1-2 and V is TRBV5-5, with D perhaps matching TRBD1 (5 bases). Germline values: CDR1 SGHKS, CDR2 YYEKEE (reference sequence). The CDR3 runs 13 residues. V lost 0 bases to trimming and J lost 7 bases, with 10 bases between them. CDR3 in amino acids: CASSLAGRAGYTF. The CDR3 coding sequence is TGTGCCAGCAGCTTGGCAGGCAGGGCTGGCTACACCTTC.

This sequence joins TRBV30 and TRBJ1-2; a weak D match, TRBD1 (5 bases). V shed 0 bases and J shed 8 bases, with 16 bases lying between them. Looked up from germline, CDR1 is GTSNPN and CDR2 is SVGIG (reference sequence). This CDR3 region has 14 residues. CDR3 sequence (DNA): TGTGCCTGGAGTGTCGCCAGGGACCACCTCGGCTACACCTTC. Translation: CAWSVARDHLGYTF.

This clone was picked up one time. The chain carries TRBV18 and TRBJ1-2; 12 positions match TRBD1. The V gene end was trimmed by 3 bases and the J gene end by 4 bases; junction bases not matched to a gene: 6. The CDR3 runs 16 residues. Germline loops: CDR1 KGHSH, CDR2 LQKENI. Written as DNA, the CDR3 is TGTGCCAGCTCACCGGGACAGGGGGCAGCGGGCTATGGCTACACCTTC. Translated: CASSPGQGAAGYGYTF.

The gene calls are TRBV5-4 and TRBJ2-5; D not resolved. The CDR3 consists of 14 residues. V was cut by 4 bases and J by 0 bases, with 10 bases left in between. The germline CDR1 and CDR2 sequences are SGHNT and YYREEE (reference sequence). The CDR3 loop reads CASSPDQNQETQYF. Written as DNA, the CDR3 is TGTGCCAGCAGCCCAGATCAGAACCAAGAGACCCAGTACTTC.

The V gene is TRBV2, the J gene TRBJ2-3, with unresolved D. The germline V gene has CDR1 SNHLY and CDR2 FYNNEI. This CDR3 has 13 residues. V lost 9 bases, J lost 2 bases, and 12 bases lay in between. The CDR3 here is CASRRVFTDTQYF. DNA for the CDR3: TGTGCCAGTCGAAGGGTCTTCACAGATACGCAGTATTTT.

In nucleotides, the CDR3 is TGTGCCAGCAGTCCAGGGTTCATGAACACTGAAGCTTTCTTT. Its translation is CASSPGFMNTEAFF. The chain combines TRBV6-5 with TRBJ1-1, with D possibly being TRBD1 (5 bases). The CDR3 sequence is 14 residues long. Germline V gives CDR1 MNHEY, CDR2 SVGAGI. Trimming removed 5 bases at V and 0 bases at J, with 10 bases between.

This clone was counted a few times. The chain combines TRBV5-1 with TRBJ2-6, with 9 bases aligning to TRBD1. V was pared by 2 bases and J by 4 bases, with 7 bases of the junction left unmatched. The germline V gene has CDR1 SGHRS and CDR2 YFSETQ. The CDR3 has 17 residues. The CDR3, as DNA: TGCGCCAGCAGCTTAGGACAGGGGAAAGTAGGGGCCAACGTCCTGACTTTC. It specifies CASSLGQGKVGANVLTF.

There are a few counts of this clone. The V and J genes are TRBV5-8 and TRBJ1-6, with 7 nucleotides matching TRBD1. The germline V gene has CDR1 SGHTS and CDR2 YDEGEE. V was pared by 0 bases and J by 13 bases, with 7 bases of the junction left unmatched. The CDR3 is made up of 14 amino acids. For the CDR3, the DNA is TGTGCCAGCAGCTTGGGTAGGGGGCCAACGCCCCTCCACTTT. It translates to CASSLGRGPTPLHF.

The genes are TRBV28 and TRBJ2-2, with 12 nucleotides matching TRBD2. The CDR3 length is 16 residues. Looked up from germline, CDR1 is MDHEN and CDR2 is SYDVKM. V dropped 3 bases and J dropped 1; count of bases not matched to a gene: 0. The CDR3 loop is CASSLGLAGNTGELFF. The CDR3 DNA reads TGTGCCAGCAGTTTGGGACTAGCGGGGAACACCGGGGAGCTGTTTTTT.

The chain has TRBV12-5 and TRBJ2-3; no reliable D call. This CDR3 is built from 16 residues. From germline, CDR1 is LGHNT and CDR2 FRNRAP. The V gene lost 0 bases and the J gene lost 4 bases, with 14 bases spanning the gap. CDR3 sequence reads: CASGLVVTARSDTQYF. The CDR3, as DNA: TGTGCTAGTGGTTTGGTAGTGACCGCACGGTCAGATACGCAGTATTTT.

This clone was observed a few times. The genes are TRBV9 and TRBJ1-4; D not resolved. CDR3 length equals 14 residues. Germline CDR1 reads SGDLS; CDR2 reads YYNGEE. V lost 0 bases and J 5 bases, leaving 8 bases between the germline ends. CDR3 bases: TGTGCCAGCAGCGTAGCCGGCGGAAATGAAAAACTGTTTTTT. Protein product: CASSVAGGNEKLFF.